This section outlines one T cell receptor beta chain sequence together with its context. The sample comes from a study of control samples from healthy donors and cancer patients. Germline loops: CDR1 SGHTA, CDR2 FQGNSA. Trimming pared 4 bases from V and 0 bases from J, leaving 13 bases between. The CDR3 is 17 residues long. Some clones are missing from TCRdb's copy, which holds only in-frame ones; the method was immunoSEQ multiplex PCR. The sample holds 95,000 to 150,000 clones, just over 90% seen once. This clonotype was obtained from a woman younger than 35 in good health. Sequencing was done on a sample of blood. The genes are TRBV7-2 and TRBJ1-6; D gene ambiguous. CDR3 DNA sequence: TGTGCCAGCAGCTCTAGGAGACGGGACTCCTATAATTCACCCCTCCACTTT. Translation: CASSSRRRDSYNSPLHF.